This T cell receptor (beta chain) stems from a study of blood T cell repertoires in COVID-19. Overall study: The analysed material was cDNA or gDNA that came from T cells, B-cell-depleted T cells, or PBMCs.

The CDR3 is made up of 13 amino acids. V was pared by 0 bases and J by 9 bases, with 3 bases of the junction left unmatched. The germline gives CDR1 SGHRS, CDR2 YFSETQ. The protocol was immunoSEQ multiplex PCR, while the TCRdb copy is restricted to in-frame clones and leaves out a portion. This sample has about 370,000 clones, with more than 70% found just once. The TCR sequence derives from a woman aged 25 to 45 with COVID-19, enrolled during active disease. The sample taken for sequencing was peripheral blood. This chain uses TRBV5-1 with TRBJ2-5; TRBD1 matches at 9 bases. CDR3 nucleotides: TGCGCCAGCAGCTTGGTGGGACAGGGATCCCAGTACTTC. The encoded protein is CASSLVGQGSQYF.